These T cell receptor beta chains were read from a single sample in a study of neoadjuvant anti-PD-1 for oral cavity cancer. Using immunoSEQ multiplex PCR, the repertoire was profiled, and TCRdb retains in-frame clones only, with some absent. The sample holds 50,000 to 65,000 clones; 65% to 80% are singletons and the top ten take around 2.6%. The sequencing here drew on PBMCs, taken before nivolumab (anti-PD-1) treatment. The receptors stem from a person aged 35-80 years with oral cavity squamous cell carcinoma. CDR3s include the opening cysteine and the closing phenylalanine or tryptophan. Each record gives: V gene, D gene, J gene, clone size, CDR3 protein, CDR3 DNA. D genes are given only for firm matches. Expanded clones get a size class; other rows say once, few or many, or leave the size out.

TRBV7-9	TRBD1	TRBJ1-1	few	CASSPGQAENTEAFF	TGTGCCAGCAGCCCCGGACAGGCTGAGAACACTGAAGCTTTCTTT
TRBV5-1	-	TRBJ2-3	-	CASRSTPGSPDTQYF	TGCGCCAGCAGGTCGACTCCAGGGTCCCCAGATACGCAGTATTTT
TRBV5-6	-	TRBJ2-7	once	CASRFVERDGNYEQYF	TGTGCCAGCAGATTCGTAGAAAGGGACGGAAACTACGAGCAGTACTTC
TRBV29-1	-	TRBJ1-2	-	CSFGGGGNYGYTF	TGCAGCTTTGGGGGGGGCGGTAACTATGGCTACACCTTC
TRBV19	TRBD2	TRBJ2-3	-	CASSIPAGGTDTQYF	TGTGCCAGTAGTATCCCAGCGGGGGGCACAGATACGCAGTATTTT
TRBV28	-	TRBJ1-1	-	CASSGRVFPTNTEAFF	TGTGCCAGCAGTGGCCGCGTTTTCCCCACGAACACTGAAGCTTTCTTT
TRBV4-1	-	TRBJ2-1	-	CASSLTSQTSSYNEQFF	TGCGCCAGCAGCCTGACATCACAGACGAGCTCCTACAATGAGCAGTTCTTC
TRBV25-1	-	TRBJ2-7	-	CASIPPDGYEQYF	TGTGCCAGCATTCCCCCCGACGGCTACGAGCAGTACTTC
TRBV11-2	-	TRBJ2-3	once	CASSLDGGSTDTQYF	TGTGCCAGCAGCTTAGACGGGGGCAGCACAGATACGCAGTATTTT
TRBV7-2	TRBD1	TRBJ2-5	-	CASSFKPGGETQYF	TGTGCCAGCAGTTTTAAGCCAGGGGGAGAGACCCAGTACTTC
TRBV29-1	-	TRBJ1-1	-	CSVDQGRDTEAFF	TGCAGCGTTGACCAGGGGAGGGACACTGAAGCTTTCTTT
TRBV11-2	TRBD1	TRBJ2-2	-	CASSLAAGGNTGELFF	TGTGCCAGCAGCTTAGCAGCAGGGGGGAACACCGGGGAGCTGTTTTTT
TRBV9	-	TRBJ2-1	-	CASSVGGDSGNEQFF	TGTGCCAGCAGCGTAGGCGGGGACTCGGGGAATGAGCAGTTCTTC
TRBV7-2	-	TRBJ1-4	-	CASSLRSGKTNEKLFF	TGTGCCAGCAGCTTGCGTTCAGGGAAAACTAATGAAAAACTGTTTTTT
TRBV4-1	-	TRBJ1-6	-	CASSHLTGRNSPLHF	TGCGCCAGCAGCCACCTCACCGGGAGGAATTCACCCCTCCACTTT
TRBV7-9	-	TRBJ1-1	-	CASSPLGRNTEAFF	TGTGCCAGCAGCCCTTTGGGCAGGAACACTGAAGCTTTCTTT
TRBV5-5	-	TRBJ2-7	-	CASSLTRNEQYF	TGTGCCAGCAGCCTTACACGTAACGAGCAGTACTTC
TRBV7-2	TRBD2	TRBJ2-4	-	CATSRELAGENIQYF	TGTGCCACCTCCCGAGAACTAGCGGGGGAAAACATTCAGTACTTC
TRBV7-2	-	TRBJ2-5	-	CASQSTGTVPMETQYF	TGTGCCAGCCAATCCACCGGGACGGTTCCAATGGAGACCCAGTACTTC
TRBV14	-	TRBJ1-1	once	CASSQWGGAATEAFF	TGTGCCAGCAGCCAATGGGGGGGCGCGGCCACTGAAGCTTTCTTT
TRBV13	-	TRBJ2-2	-	CASFRPTTGGELFF	TGTGCCAGCTTTCGACCGACAACGGGCGGGGAGCTGTTTTTT
TRBV29-1	TRBD1	TRBJ2-5	-	CSVQTGAAAQYF	TGCAGCGTCCAGACAGGGGCGGCTGCCCAGTACTTC
TRBV7-2	-	TRBJ2-2	few	CASRLGGATGELFF	TGTGCCAGCAGACTAGGGGGAGCCACCGGGGAGCTGTTTTTT
TRBV27	TRBD2	TRBJ2-1	-	CASSPLPPWTSGGNEQFF	TGTGCCAGCAGTCCCCTCCCACCCTGGACTAGCGGAGGCAATGAGCAGTTCTTC
TRBV7-3	-	TRBJ2-1	-	CASSPTGQYNEQFF	TGTGCCAGCAGCCCTACCGGACAGTACAATGAGCAGTTCTTC
TRBV4-1	-	TRBJ2-1	-	CASSREGGGAYNEQFF	TGCGCCAGCAGCCGTGAGGGAGGGGGGGCATACAATGAGCAGTTCTTC
TRBV5-1	-	TRBJ1-5	-	CASSLRGGNQPQHF	TGCGCCAGCAGCTTGCGGGGGGGCAATCAGCCCCAGCATTTT
TRBV19	-	TRBJ2-3	-	CASSRGRTDTQYF	TGTGCCAGTAGTAGGGGACGAACAGATACGCAGTATTTT
TRBV28	TRBD1	TRBJ1-5	-	CASSLPGGANQPQHF	TGTGCCAGCAGTTTACCAGGGGGCGCAAACCAGCCCCAGCATTTT
TRBV14	-	TRBJ2-1	-	CASSQYNEQFF	TGTGCCAGCAGCCAATATAATGAGCAGTTCTTC
TRBV10-3	-	TRBJ2-6	-	CAISEGQVLAGANVLTF	TGTGCCATCAGTGAGGGGCAGGTATTGGCTGGGGCCAACGTCCTGACTTTC
TRBV7-3	-	TRBJ2-7	once	CASSSQLGSQQYF	TGTGCCAGCAGCTCCCAGCTGGGGAGTCAGCAGTACTTC
TRBV6-5	TRBD1	TRBJ1-6	-	CASTKGQGYSPLHF	TGTGCCAGCACCAAGGGACAGGGATATTCACCCCTCCACTTT
TRBV11-1	-	TRBJ2-2	-	CASSPGTVLTGELFF	TGTGCCAGCAGCCCGGGGACCGTACTCACCGGGGAGCTGTTTTTT
TRBV5-1	-	TRBJ1-2	-	CASSWGTGSNYGYTF	TGCGCCAGCAGCTGGGGTACGGGATCTAACTATGGCTACACCTTC
TRBV11-2	-	TRBJ1-3	few	CASSFSPSAGNTIYF	TGTGCCAGCAGCTTTTCACCATCCGCTGGAAACACCATATATTTT
TRBV6-5	TRBD1	TRBJ1-2	many	CATRRTGEGYTF	TGTGCCACACGACGGACAGGGGAAGGCTACACCTTC
TRBV5-6	-	TRBJ2-7	-	CASSAGLSSYEQYF	TGTGCCAGCAGCGCGGGACTCAGCTCCTACGAGCAGTACTTC
TRBV13	TRBD1	TRBJ2-7	-	CASSTLQGANTYEQYF	TGTGCCAGCAGCACCCTCCAGGGGGCCAACACCTACGAGCAGTACTTC
TRBV6-5	TRBD2	TRBJ2-1	-	CASSPSGGGNEQFF	TGTGCCAGCAGCCCTAGCGGGGGGGGCAATGAGCAGTTCTTC
TRBV9	-	TRBJ1-2	-	CASSPPVPRAGAQGNYGYTF	TGTGCCAGCAGCCCCCCCGTCCCTCGGGCAGGGGCCCAGGGGAACTATGGCTACACCTTC
TRBV5-1	-	TRBJ1-1	-	CASSLGTVNTEAFF	TGCGCCAGCAGCCTCGGGACGGTGAACACTGAAGCTTTCTTT
TRBV9	-	TRBJ1-4	-	CASSAGTGMTEKLFF	TGTGCCAGCAGCGCGGGAACGGGGATGACTGAAAAACTGTTTTTT
TRBV4-1	-	TRBJ2-6	-	CASSRIISGANVLTF	TGCGCCAGCAGCCGAATCATTTCTGGGGCCAACGTCCTGACTTTC
TRBV2	-	TRBJ1-4	few	CASSDLRDNEKLFF	TGTGCCAGCAGTGATTTACGGGACAATGAAAAACTGTTTTTT
TRBV6-1	TRBD1	TRBJ1-2	-	CASSDRGHGYTF	TGTGCCAGCAGTGACAGGGGGCACGGCTACACCTTC
TRBV7-9	TRBD2	TRBJ2-3	-	CASTRPGGRKYF	TGTGCCAGCACCAGGCCGGGGGGTCGCAAGTATTTT
TRBV2	-	TRBJ2-2	-	CASSEIWGGETGELFF	TGTGCCAGCAGTGAAATATGGGGGGGCGAGACCGGGGAGCTGTTTTTT
TRBV5-1	-	TRBJ1-5	-	CASRAGAGEDQPQHF	TGCGCCAGCAGGGCTGGAGCTGGGGAAGATCAGCCCCAGCATTTT
TRBV5-1	-	TRBJ2-1	-	CASTLGPGALGNEQFF	TGCGCCAGCACACTGGGGCCGGGCGCTTTGGGCAATGAGCAGTTCTTC
TRBV5-1	TRBD1	TRBJ1-1	-	CASSLGQGRGFGEAFF	TGCGCCAGCAGCTTAGGACAGGGGAGAGGTTTCGGTGAAGCTTTCTTT
TRBV15	-	TRBJ2-5	-	CATSSFSDRDYQETQYF	TGTGCCACCAGCAGCTTTTCAGACCGGGACTACCAAGAGACCCAGTACTTC
TRBV5-1	-	TRBJ2-1	-	CASSLLASSSYNEQFF	TGCGCCAGCAGCCTACTAGCCTCGAGCTCCTACAATGAGCAGTTCTTC
TRBV7-3	-	TRBJ1-5	-	CASSPESLSNQPQHF	TGTGCCAGCAGCCCTGAATCACTTAGCAATCAGCCCCAGCATTTT
TRBV9	-	TRBJ2-5	-	CASSVDGAQYF	TGTGCCAGCAGCGTAGATGGGGCCCAGTACTTC
TRBV7-9	TRBD1	TRBJ2-4	-	CASSLPGGQGNIQYF	TGTGCCAGCAGCTTACCAGGCGGACAGGGAAACATTCAGTACTTC
TRBV2	-	TRBJ2-2	-	CASVSGTDSSITGELFF	TGTGCCAGCGTTTCCGGGACGGATTCGTCAATTACCGGGGAGCTGTTTTTT